The clone carrying this T cell receptor (beta chain) has a handful of counts. Its antigen is as yet unknown. This entry comes from a study of T-cell memory formation after mild COVID-19. Study-wide background: The two donors had largely donor-specific TCR clusters.

The germline CDR1 and CDR2 sequences are SNHLY and FYNNEI. The CDR3 runs to 13 residues. J gave up 3 bases and V 6 bases, and 1 base lay outside the gene matches. The study's findings and limits: CD4+ contracting clones were mainly CM and EM; CD8+ ones, EMRA.

It was 5'RACE with constant-segment primers that produced the TCR alpha and TCR beta cDNA libraries, which carried sample barcodes and UMIs. TCRdb used MiXCR to reprocess the 5' RACE reads, holding one entry per CDR3 protein. The sample carries some 30,000 distinct CDR3 sequences, less than 8% recorded once. The receptor was derived from an adult woman who had mild COVID-19 (a few samples of this study predate the infection). Cell type and time point are not known. The chain combines TRBV2 with TRBJ2-7; 11 bases agree with TRBD1. The sequencing input was PBMCs or a T cell subset sorted from them (not recorded which). Here the CDR3 reads CASRGQGVYEQYF. The DNA of the CDR3 is TGTGCCAGCAGGGGACAGGGGGTCTACGAGCAGTACTTC.